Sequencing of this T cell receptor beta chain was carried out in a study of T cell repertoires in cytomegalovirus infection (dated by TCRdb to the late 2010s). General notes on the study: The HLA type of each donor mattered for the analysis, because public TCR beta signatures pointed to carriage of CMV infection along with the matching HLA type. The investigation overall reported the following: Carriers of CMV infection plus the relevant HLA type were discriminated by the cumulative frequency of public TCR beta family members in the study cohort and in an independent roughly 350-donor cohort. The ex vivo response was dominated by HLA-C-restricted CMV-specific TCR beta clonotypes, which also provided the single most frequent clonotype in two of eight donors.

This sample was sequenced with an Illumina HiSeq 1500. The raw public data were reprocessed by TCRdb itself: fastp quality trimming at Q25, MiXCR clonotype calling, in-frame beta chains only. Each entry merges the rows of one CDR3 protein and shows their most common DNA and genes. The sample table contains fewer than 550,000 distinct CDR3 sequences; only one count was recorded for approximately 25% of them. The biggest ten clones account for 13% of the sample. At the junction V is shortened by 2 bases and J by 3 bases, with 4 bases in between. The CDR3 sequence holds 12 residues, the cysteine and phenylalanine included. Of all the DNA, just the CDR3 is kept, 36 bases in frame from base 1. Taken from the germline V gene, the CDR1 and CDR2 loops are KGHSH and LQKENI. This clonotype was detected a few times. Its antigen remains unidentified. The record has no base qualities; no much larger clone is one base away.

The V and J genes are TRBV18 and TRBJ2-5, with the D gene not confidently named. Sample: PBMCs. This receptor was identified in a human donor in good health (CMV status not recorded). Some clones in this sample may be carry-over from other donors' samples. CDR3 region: CASSPVEETQYF. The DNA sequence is TGTGCCAGCTCACCAGTGGAAGAGACCCAGTACTTC.